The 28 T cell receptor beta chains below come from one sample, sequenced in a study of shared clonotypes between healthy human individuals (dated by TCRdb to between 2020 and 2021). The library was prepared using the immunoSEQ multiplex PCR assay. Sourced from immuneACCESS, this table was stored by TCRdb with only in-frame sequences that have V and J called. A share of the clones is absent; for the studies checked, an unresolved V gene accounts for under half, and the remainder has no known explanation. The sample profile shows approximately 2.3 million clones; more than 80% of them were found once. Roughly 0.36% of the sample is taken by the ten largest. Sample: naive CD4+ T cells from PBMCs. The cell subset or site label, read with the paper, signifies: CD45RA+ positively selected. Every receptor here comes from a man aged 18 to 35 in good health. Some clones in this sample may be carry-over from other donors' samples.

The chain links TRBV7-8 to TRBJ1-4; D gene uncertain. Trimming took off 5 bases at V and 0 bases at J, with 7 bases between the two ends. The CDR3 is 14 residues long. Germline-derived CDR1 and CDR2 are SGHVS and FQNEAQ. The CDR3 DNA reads TGTGCCAGCAGCATCCCGGCAACTAATGAAAAACTGTTTTTT. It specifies CASSIPATNEKLFF.

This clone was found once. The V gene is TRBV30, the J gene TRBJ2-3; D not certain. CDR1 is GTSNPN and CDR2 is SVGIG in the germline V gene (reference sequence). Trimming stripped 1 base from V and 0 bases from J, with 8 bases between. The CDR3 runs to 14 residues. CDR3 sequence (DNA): TGTGCCTGGAGTGAGGGTCCTAGCACAGATACGCAGTATTTT. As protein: CAWSEGPSTDTQYF. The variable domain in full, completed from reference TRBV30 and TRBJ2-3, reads SQTIHQWPATLVQPVGSPLSLECTVEGTSNPNLYWYRQAAGRGLQLLFYSVGIGQISSEVPQNLSASRPQDRQFILSSKKLLLSDSGFYLCAWSEGPSTDTQYFGPGTRLTVL.

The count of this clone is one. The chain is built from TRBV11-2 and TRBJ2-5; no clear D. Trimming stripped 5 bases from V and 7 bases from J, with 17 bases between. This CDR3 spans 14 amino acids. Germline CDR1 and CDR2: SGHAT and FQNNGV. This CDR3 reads CASSPGRTFGTQYF. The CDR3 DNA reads TGTGCCAGCAGCCCCGGACGGACGTTCGGGACCCAGTACTTC. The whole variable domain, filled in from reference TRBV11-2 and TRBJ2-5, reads EAGVAQSPRYKIIEKRQSVAFWCNPISGHATLYWYQQILGQGPKLLIQFQNNGVVDDSQLPKDRFSAERLKGVDSTLKIQPAKLEDSAVYLCASSPGRTFGTQYFGPGTRLLVL.

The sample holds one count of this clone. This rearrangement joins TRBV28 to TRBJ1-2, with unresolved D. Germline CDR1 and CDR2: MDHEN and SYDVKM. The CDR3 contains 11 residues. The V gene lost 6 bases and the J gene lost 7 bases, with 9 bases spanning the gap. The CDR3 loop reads CASRVSVGYTF. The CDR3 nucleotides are TGTGCCAGCAGAGTAAGTGTTGGCTACACCTTC.

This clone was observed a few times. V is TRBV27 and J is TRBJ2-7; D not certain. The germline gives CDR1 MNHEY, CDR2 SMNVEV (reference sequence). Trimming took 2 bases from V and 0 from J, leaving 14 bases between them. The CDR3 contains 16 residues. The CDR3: CASSLGFGLFSYEQYF. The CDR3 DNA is TGTGCCAGCAGTTTAGGGTTCGGGCTATTCTCCTACGAGCAGTACTTC.

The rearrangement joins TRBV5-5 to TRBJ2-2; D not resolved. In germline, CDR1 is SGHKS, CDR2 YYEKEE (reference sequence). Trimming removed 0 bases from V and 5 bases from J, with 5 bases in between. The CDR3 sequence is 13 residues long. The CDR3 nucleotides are TGTGCCAGCAGCTTGGGAGTAACCGGGGAGCTGTTTTTT. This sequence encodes CASSLGVTGELFF.

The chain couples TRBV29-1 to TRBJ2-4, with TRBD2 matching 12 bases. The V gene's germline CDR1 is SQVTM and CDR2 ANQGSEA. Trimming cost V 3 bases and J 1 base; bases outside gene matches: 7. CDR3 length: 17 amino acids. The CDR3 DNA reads TGCAGCGTTGACCTAGCGGGAGGGCCAGGGGCCAAAAACATTCAGTACTTC. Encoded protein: CSVDLAGGPGAKNIQYF.

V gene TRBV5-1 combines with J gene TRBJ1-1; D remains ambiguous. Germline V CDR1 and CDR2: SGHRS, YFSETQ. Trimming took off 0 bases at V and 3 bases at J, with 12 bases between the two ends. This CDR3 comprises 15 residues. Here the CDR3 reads CASSLDPAGHTEAFF. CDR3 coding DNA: TGCGCCAGCAGCTTGGATCCTGCCGGCCACACTGAAGCTTTCTTT.

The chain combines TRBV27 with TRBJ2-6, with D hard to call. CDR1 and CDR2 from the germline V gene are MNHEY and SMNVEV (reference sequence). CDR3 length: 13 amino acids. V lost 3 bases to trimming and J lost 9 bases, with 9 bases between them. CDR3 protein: CASSLEGRNVLTF. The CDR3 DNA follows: TGTGCCAGCAGTTTGGAAGGGCGCAACGTCCTGACTTTC.

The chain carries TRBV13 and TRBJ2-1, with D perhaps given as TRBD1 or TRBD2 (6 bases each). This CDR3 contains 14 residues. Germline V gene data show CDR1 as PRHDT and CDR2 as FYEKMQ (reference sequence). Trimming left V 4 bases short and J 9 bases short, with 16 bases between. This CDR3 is CASSSYRGQSEQFF. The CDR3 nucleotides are TGTGCCAGCAGCTCGTATCGGGGGCAGAGTGAGCAGTTCTTC.

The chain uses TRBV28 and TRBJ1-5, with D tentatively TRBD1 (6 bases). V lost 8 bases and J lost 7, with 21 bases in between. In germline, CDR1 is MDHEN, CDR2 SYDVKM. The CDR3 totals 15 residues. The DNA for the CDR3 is TGTGCCAGCTGGGGGGGGCAGTATCCCTCCCAGCCCCAGCATTTT. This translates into CASWGGQYPSQPQHF.

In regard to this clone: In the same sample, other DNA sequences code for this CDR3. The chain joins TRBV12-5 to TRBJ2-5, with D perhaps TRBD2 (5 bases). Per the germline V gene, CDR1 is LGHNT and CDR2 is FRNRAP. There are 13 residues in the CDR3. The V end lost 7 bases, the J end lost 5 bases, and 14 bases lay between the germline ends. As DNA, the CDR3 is TGTGCTAGTGCCCCGAGTGGCGGGGAGACCCAGTACTTC. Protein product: CASAPSGGETQYF. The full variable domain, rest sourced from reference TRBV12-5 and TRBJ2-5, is DARVTQTPRHKVTEMGQEVTMRCQPILGHNTVFWYRQTMMQGLELLAYFRNRAPLDDSGMPKDRFSAEMPDATLATLKIQPSEPRDSAVYFCASAPSGGETQYFGPGTRLLVL.

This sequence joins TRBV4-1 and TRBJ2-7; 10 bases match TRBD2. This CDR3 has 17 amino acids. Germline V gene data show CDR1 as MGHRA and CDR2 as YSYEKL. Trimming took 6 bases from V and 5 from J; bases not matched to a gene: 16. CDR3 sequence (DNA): TGCGCCAGCAGTCGCGGGGTAGCGGGAGGCCTTTTGGACGAGCAGTACTTC. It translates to CASSRGVAGGLLDEQYF.

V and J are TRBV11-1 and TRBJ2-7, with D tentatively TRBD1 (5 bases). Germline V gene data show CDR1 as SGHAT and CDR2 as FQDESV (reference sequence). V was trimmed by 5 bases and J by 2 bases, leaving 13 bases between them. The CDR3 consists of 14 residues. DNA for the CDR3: TGTGCCAGCAGCCTATATTCAGGGCCCTACGAGCAGTACTTC. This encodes CASSLYSGPYEQYF.

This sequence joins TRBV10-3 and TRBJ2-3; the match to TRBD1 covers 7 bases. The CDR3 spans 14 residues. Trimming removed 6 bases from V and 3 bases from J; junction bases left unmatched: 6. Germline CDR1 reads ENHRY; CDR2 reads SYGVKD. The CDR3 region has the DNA TGTGCCATCAGACAGGACAGGTCGACAGATACGCAGTATTTT. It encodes CAIRQDRSTDTQYF.

CDR3 bases: TGTGCCAGCAGCCGCCCTACGGGGGGCGCGAGTACTGAAGCTTTCTTT. Translation gives CASSRPTGGASTEAFF. This chain joins TRBV5-6 and TRBJ1-1; TRBD1 is a possible D gene (6 bases). CDR3 length equals 16 residues. The V gene's germline CDR1 is SGHDT and CDR2 YYEEEE. V was trimmed by 4 bases and J by 5 bases, leaving 21 bases between them. The variable domain in full, with the rest retrieved from reference TRBV5-6 and TRBJ1-1, is DAGVTQSPTHLIKTRGQQVTLRCSPKSGHDTVSWYQQALGQGPQFIFQYYEEEERQRGNFPDRFSGHQFPNYSSELNVNALLLGDSALYLCASSRPTGGASTEAFFGQGTRLTVV.

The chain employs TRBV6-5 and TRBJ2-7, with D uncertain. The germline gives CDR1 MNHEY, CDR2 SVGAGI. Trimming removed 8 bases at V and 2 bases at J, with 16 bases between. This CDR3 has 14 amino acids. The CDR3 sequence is CASRVSNHAYEQYF. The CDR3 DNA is TGTGCCAGCCGAGTTAGCAACCATGCCTACGAGCAGTACTTC.

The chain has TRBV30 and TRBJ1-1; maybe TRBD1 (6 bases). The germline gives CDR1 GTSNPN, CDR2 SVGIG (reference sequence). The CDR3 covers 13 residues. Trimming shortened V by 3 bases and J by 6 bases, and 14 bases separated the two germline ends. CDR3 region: CAWRERQASEAFF. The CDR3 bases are TGTGCCTGGAGAGAGCGACAGGCGTCTGAAGCTTTCTTT.

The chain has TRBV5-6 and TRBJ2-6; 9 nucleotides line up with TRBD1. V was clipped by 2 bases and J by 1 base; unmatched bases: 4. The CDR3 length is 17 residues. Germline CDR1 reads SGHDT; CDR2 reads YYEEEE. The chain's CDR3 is CASSLQGAISGANVLTF. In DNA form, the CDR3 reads TGTGCCAGCAGCTTACAGGGGGCGATATCTGGGGCCAACGTCCTGACTTTC.

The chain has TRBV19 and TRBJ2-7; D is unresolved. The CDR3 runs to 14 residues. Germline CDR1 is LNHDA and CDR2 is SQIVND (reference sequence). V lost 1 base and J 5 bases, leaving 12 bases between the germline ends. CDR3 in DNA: TGTGCCAGTAGTATAGGAGGCGGTCGGGACGAGCAGTACTTC. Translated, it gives CASSIGGGRDEQYF. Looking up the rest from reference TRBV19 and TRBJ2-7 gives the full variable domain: DGGITQSPKYLFRKEGQNVTLSCEQNLNHDAMYWYRQDPGQGLRLIYYSQIVNDFQKGDIAEGYSVSREKKESFPLTVTSAQKNPTAFYLCASSIGGGRDEQYFGPGTRLTVT.

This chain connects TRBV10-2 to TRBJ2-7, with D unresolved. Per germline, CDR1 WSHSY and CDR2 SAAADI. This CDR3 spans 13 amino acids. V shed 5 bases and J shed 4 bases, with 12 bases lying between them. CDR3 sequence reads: CASSLGPDYEQYF. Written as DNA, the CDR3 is TGCGCCAGCAGTCTTGGGCCCGATTACGAGCAGTACTTC.

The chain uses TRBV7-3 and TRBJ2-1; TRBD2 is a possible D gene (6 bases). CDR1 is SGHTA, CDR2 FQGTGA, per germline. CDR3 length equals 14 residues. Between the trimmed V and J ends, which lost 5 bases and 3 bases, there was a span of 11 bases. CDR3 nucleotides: TGTGCCAGCAGCCCGGGGGACCTCTACAATGAGCAGTTCTTC. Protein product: CASSPGDLYNEQFF.

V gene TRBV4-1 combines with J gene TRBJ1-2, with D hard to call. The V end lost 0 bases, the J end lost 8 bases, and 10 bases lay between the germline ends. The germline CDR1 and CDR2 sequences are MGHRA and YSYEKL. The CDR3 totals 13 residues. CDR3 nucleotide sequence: TGCGCCAGCAGCCAAGATGTGGGTTACGGCTACACCTTC. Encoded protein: CASSQDVGYGYTF.

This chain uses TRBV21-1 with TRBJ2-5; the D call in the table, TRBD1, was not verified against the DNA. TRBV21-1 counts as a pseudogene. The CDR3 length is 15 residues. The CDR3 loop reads CASSKYNSSQETQYF. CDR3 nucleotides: TGTGCCAGCAGCAAATACAACAGCTCCCAAGAGACCCAGTACTTC.

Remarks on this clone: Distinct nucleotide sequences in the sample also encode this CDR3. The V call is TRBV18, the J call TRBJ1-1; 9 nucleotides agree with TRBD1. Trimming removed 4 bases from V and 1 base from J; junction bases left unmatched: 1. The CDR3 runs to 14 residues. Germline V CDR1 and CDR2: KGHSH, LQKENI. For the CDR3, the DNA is TGTGCCAGCTCACTGGGACAGGGGAACACTGAAGCTTTCTTT. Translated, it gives CASSLGQGNTEAFF.

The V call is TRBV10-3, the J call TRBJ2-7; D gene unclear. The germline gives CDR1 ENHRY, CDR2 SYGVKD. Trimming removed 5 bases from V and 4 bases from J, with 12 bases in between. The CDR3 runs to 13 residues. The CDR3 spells CAISPPKGYEQYF. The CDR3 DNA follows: TGTGCCATCAGTCCCCCTAAAGGTTACGAGCAGTACTTC.

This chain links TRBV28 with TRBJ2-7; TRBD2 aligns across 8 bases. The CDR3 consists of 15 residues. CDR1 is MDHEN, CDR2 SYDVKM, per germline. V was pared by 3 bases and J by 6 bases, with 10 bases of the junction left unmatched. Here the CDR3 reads CASSFGGRGGGEQYF. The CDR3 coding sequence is TGTGCCAGCAGTTTCGGTGGCCGGGGGGGCGGCGAGCAGTACTTC.

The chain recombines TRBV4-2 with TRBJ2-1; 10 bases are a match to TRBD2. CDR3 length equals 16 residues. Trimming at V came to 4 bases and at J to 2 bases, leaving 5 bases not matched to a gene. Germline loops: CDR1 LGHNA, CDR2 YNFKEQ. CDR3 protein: CASSRLTSGTYNEQFF. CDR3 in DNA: TGTGCCAGCAGCCGACTTACTAGCGGGACCTACAATGAGCAGTTCTTC.